This TCR beta chain was captured in a study of cytomegalovirus exposure and HLA in healthy donors. Study findings and constraints: In vitro assays verified that a few CMV-associated chains recognized CMV antigens specifically.

Clones were sequenced by immunoSEQ multiplex PCR, and TCRdb holds only the in-frame ones, with some missing. The sample consists of about 160,000 clones, about nine tenths of them appearing once. The V end lost 4 bases, the J end lost 2 bases, and 12 bases lay between the germline ends. The CDR3 covers 13 residues. CDR1 SQVTM and CDR2 ANQGSEA come from the germline V gene. With respect to this clone: Its antigen is unidentified.

The sample was PBMCs. The receptor comes from a man between 18 and 29 years old in good health and CMV-seropositive. The chain combines TRBV29-1 with TRBJ2-7, with a possible D match to TRBD1 (6 bases). CDR3 DNA sequence: TGCAGCGTTGGGACAGTCGGAACCTACGAGCAGTACTTC. It codes for CSVGTVGTYEQYF.